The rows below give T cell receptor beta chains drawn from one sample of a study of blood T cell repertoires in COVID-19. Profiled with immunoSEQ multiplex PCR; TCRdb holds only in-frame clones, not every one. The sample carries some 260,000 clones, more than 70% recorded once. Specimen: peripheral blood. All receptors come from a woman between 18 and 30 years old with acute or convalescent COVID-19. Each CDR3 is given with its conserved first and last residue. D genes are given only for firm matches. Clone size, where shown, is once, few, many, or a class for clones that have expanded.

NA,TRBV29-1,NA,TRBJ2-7,TGCAGCGTTGGCACGACTAGTCCTTCCTACGAGCAGTACTTC,CSVGTTSPSYEQYF
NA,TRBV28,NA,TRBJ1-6,TGTGCCAGCAGTACTCTTGGGGCAGGGTGGTCACCCCTCCACTTT,CASSTLGAGWSPLHF
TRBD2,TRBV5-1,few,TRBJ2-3,TGCGCCAGCAGCCTGGGACTAGCGGGAGGGAGCACAGATACGCAGTATTTT,CASSLGLAGGSTDTQYF
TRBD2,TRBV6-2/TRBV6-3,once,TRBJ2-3,TGTGCCAGCAGTTACCTAGCGGGCGCAGATACGCAGTATTTT,CASSYLAGADTQYF
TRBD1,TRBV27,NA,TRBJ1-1,TGTGCCAGCAGTTTAGGGCCGGACAGGGTGTGGACTGAAGCTTTCTTT,CASSLGPDRVWTEAFF
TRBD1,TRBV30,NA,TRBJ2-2,TGTGCCTGGTGGGACAGGGTGGCCGGGGAGCTGTTTTTT,CAWWDRVAGELFF
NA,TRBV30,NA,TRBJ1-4,TGTGCCTGGAGTCCTGTAGGCGGCCATCGAGGTGAAAAACTGTTTTTT,CAWSPVGGHRGEKLFF
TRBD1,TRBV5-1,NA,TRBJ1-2,TGCGCCAGCAGCCTCGGACAGGCTAATAACTATGGCTACACCTTC,CASSLGQANNYGYTF
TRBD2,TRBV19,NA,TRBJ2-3,TGTGCCAGTAGCCTGGGACTAGCGGGAGTAGATACGCAGTATTTT,CASSLGLAGVDTQYF
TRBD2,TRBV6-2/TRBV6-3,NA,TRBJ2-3,TGTGCCAGCAGTAGGATAGCGGGAGGAGGGTCAACAGATACGCAGTATTTT,CASSRIAGGGSTDTQYF
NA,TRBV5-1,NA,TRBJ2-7,TGCGCCAGCAGCACCGGCGGCGAGCAGTACTTC,CASSTGGEQYF
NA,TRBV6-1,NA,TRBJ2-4,TGTGCCAGCAGTGAAGCAGGAGGGGTAAACATTCAGTACTTC,CASSEAGGVNIQYF
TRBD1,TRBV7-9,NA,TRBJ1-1,TGTGCCAGCAGCCCGGGACAGGGGGCATCTGAAGCTTTCTTT,CASSPGQGASEAFF
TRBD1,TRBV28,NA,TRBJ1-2,TGTGCCAGCAGTTTTCTTCCCCAGGGGGATGGCTACACCTTC,CASSFLPQGDGYTF
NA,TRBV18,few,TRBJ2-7,TGTGCCAGCTCCCCGACTAGTTACGAGCAGTACTTC,CASSPTSYEQYF
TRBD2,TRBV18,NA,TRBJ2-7,TGTGCCAGCTCACCACTGGCGGGAGAGAACGAGCAGTACTTC,CASSPLAGENEQYF
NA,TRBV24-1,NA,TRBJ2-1,TGTGCCACCAGTGGTTCCCCCCCCAGGTTTGATGAGCAGTTCTTC,CATSGSPPRFDEQFF
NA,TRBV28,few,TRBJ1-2,TGTGCCAGCAGTTTCTTGGGTAACAGGGCCCCATATGGCTACACCTTC,CASSFLGNRAPYGYTF
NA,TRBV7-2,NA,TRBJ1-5,TGTGCCAGCAGCTTAGTTGCGGCCCCGATTAAAGGAAAACATTTT,CASSLVAAPIKGKHF
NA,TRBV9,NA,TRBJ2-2,TGTGCCAGCAGCGACAACAGGAACACCGGGGAGCTGTTTTTT,CASSDNRNTGELFF
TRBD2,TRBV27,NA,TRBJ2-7,TGTGCCAGCAGTTCCCCTCCAGCACTAGCGGGAGGACTATCCTACGAGCAGTACTTC,CASSSPPALAGGLSYEQYF
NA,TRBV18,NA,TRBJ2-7,TGTGCCAGCTCACCCACAGGGAATTTTTTCTACGAGCAGTACTTC,CASSPTGNFFYEQYF
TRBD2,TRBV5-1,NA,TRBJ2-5,TGCGCCAGCAGCTTTGGAGCGGGAGTGAGGGAGACCCAGTACTTC,CASSFGAGVRETQYF
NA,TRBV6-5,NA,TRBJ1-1,TGTGCCAGCACCATGAACACTGAAGCTTTCTTT,CASTMNTEAFF
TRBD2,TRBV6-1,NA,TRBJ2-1,TGTGCCAGCAGTGAGGGTTGGACTAGCGGGAGGTCCCAAGGGCAGTTCTTC,CASSEGWTSGRSQGQFF
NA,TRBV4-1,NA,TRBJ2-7,TGCGCCAGCAGCCAAGATGACGGAGGATACTACGAGCAGTACTTC,CASSQDDGGYYEQYF
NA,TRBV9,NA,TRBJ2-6,TGTGCCAGCAGCCCTGGAGGGACCTCTGGGGCCAACGTCCTGACTTTC,CASSPGGTSGANVLTF
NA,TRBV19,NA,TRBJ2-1,TGTGCCAGTAGTGCCCCGGGCCGGGGCTACAATGAGCAGTTCTTC,CASSAPGRGYNEQFF
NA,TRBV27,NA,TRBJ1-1,TGTGCCAGCAATCCCACAGGGATAAGAGGCGTAGCTTTCTTT,CASNPTGIRGVAFF
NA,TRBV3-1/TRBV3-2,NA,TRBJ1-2,TGTGCCAGCAGCCAAGGTCCAAATGGCTACACCTTC,CASSQGPNGYTF
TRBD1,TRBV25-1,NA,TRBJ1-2,TGTGCCAGCAGGAGACAGGGGGGCTATGGCTACACCTTC,CASRRQGGYGYTF
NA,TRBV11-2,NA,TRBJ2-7,TGTGCCAGCAGCTCCCAGGGAAGCTCCTACGAGCAGTACTTC,CASSSQGSSYEQYF
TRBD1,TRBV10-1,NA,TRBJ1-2,TGCGCCACAAAGCCCCCGGGACAGGGTTATAGCTATGGCTACACCTTC,CATKPPGQGYSYGYTF
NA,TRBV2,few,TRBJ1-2,TGTGCCAGCATAAAACGCGAAAACTATGGCTACACCTTC,CASIKRENYGYTF
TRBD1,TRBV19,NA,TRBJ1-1,TGTGCCAGTAGCCCGTCCGGGACAGTCTATATGAACACTGAAGCTTTCTTT,CASSPSGTVYMNTEAFF
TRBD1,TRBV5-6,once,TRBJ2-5,TGTGCCAGCAGCTATGTACCGACAGGGGAGCAAGAGACCCAGTACTTC,CASSYVPTGEQETQYF
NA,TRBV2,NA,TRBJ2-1,TGTGCCAGCAGTGGGCACAATGAGCAGTTCTTC,CASSGHNEQFF
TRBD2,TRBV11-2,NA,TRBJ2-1,TGTGCCAGCAGCATAGATAGCGGGAGGGCCAATGAGCAGTTCTTC,CASSIDSGRANEQFF
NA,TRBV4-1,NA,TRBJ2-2,TGCGCCAGCAGCCAGGCCAGAGTGGGGGCGCGTTCCGGGGAGCTGTTTTTT,CASSQARVGARSGELFF
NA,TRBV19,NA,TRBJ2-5,TGTGCCAGTAGTATTGGGGGGACTGTTGAGGAGACCCAGTACTTC,CASSIGGTVEETQYF
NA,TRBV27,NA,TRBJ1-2,TGTGCCAGCAGTTCCTTGGGAGAAGGGCGCGGCTACACCTTC,CASSSLGEGRGYTF
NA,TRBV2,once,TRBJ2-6,TGTGCCAGCAGTGGAGGATTTGGGGCCAACGTCCTGACTTTC,CASSGGFGANVLTF
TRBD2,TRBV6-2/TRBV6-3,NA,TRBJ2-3,TGTGCCAGCAGTTCCCCGGCGAGCGGGAGTGGAGATACGCAGTATTTT,CASSSPASGSGDTQYF
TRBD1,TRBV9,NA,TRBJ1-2,TGTGCCAGCAGCGTAGCAAGCACAGGGGCTGGCTACACCTTC,CASSVASTGAGYTF
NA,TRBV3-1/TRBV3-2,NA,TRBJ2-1,TGTGCCAGCAGCCAAGACGGTACCTCCTACAATGAGCAGTTCTTC,CASSQDGTSYNEQFF
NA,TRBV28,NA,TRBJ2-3,TGTGCCAGCAGAGCCGGGCCGGGGGCGCAGTATTTT,CASRAGPGAQYF
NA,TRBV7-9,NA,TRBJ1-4,TGTGCCAGCAGCTTAGGGGCGATACAGGGAGCCGAAAAACTGTTTTTT,CASSLGAIQGAEKLFF
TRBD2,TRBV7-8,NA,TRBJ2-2,TGTGCCAGCAGATATGCGGAACTAGCGGGAGCAGGAACCGGGGAGCTGTTTTTT,CASRYAELAGAGTGELFF
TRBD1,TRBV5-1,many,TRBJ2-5,TGCGCCAGCAGCTCCGGGACAGAACTCTACGGGACCCAGTACTTC,CASSSGTELYGTQYF